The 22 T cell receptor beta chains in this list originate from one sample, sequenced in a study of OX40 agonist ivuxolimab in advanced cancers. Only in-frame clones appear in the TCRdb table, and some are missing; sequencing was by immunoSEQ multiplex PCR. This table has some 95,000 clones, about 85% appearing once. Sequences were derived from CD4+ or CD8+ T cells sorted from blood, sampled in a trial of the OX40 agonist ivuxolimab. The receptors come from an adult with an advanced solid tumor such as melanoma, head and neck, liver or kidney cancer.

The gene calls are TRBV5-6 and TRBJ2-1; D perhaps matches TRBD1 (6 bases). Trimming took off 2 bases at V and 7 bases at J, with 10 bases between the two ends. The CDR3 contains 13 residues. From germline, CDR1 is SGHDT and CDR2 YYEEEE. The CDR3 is CASSFPGANEQFF. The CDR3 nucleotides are TGTGCCAGCAGCTTTCCAGGGGCTAATGAGCAGTTCTTC.

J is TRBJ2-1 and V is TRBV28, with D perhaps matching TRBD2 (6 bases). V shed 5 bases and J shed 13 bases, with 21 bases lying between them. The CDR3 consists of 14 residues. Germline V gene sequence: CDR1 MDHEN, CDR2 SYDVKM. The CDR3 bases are TGTGCCAGCAGTCCCCTGACTAGTAGGGCGGGACAGTTCTTC. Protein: CASSPLTSRAGQFF.

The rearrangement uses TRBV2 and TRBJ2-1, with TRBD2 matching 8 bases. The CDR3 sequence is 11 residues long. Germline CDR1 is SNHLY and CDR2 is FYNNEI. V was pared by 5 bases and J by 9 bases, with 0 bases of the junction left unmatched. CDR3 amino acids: CASSSGSEQFF. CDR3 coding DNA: TGTGCCAGCAGTAGCGGGAGTGAGCAGTTCTTC.

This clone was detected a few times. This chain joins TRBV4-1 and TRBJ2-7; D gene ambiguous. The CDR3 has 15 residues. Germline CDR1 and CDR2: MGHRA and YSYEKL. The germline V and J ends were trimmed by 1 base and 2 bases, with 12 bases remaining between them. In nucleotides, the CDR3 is TGCGCCAGCAGCCAAGGGTCGCTTAGTCCCTACGAGCAGTACTTC. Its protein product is CASSQGSLSPYEQYF.

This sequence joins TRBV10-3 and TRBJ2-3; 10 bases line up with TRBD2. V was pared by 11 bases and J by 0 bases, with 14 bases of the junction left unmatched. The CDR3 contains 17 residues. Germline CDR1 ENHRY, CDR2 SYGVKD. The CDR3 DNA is TGTGCCTTCGGAAACGGAGGACTAGCGGAAAGCACAGATACGCAGTATTTT. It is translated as CAFGNGGLAESTDTQYF.

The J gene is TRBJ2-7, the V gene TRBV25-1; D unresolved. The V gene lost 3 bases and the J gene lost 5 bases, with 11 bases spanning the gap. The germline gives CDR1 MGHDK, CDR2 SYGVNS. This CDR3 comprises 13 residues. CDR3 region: CASSEYRANEQYF. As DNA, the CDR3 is TGTGCCAGCAGTGAGTACCGCGCCAACGAGCAGTACTTC.

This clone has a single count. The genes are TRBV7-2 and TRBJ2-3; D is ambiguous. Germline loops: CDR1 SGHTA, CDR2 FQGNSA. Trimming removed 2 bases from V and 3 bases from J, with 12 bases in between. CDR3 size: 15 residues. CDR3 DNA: TGTGCCAGCAGCTTATTGGGGTCCTTAACAGATACGCAGTATTTT. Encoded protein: CASSLLGSLTDTQYF.

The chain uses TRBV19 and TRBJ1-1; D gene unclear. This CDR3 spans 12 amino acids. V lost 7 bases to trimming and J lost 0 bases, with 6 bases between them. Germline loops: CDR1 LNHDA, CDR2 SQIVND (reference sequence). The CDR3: CASKDLNTEAFF. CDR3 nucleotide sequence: TGTGCCAGTAAAGACCTGAACACTGAAGCTTTCTTT.

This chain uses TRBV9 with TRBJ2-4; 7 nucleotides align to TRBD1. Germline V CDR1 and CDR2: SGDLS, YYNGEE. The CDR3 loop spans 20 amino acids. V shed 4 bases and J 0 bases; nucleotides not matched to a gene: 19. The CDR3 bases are TGTGCCAGCAGCAAAAACAGGGGACAACCAACCGAGCTAGCCAAAAACATTCAGTACTTC. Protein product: CASSKNRGQPTELAKNIQYF.

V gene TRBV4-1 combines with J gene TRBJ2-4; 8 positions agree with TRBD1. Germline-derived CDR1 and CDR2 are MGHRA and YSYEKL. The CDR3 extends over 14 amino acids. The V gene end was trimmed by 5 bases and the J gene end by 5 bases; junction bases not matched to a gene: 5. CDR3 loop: CASSLGQGENIQYF. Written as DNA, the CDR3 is TGCGCCAGCAGCTTAGGACAGGGAGAAAACATTCAGTACTTC.

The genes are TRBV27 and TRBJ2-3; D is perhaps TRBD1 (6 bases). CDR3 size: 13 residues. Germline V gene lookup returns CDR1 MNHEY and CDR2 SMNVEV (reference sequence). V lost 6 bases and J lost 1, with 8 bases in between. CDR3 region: CASSRQGTDTQYF. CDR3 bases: TGTGCCAGCAGCCGACAGGGCACAGATACGCAGTATTTT.

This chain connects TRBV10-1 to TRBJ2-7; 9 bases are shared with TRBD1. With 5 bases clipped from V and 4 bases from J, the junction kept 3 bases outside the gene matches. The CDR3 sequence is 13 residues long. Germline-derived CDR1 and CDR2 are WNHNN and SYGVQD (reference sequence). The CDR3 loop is CASSQGQGYEQYF. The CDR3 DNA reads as TGCGCCAGCAGTCAGGGACAGGGATACGAGCAGTACTTC.

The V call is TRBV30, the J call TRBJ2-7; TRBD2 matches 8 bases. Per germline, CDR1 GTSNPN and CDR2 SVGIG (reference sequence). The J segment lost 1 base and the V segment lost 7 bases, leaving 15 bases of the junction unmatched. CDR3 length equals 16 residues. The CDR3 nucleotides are TGTGCCTCCCGGTCGGCGGGAGGCCCGAGGTCCTACGAGCAGTACTTC. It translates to CASRSAGGPRSYEQYF.

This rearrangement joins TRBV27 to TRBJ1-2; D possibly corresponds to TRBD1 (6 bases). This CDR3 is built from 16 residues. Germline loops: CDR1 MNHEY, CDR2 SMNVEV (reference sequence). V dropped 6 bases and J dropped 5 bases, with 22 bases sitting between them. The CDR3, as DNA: TGTGCCAGCAGACCCGGTTCAGGGGAACCCGGGTATGGCTACACCTTC. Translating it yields CASRPGSGEPGYGYTF.

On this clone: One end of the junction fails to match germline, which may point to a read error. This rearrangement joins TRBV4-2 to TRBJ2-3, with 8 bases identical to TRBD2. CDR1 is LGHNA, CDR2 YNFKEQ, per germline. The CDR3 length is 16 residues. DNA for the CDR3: TGTGCCAGCAGTTTAATCACAAGCGGGAGCAAAGATACGCAGTATTTT. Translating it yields CASSLITSGSKDTQYF.

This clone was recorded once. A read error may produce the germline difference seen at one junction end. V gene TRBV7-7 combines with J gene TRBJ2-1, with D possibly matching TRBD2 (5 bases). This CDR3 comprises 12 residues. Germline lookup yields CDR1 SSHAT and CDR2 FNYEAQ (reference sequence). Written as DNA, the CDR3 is TGTGCTAGCAGCCAGACGGGGTATGAGCAGTTCTTC. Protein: CASSQTGYEQFF.

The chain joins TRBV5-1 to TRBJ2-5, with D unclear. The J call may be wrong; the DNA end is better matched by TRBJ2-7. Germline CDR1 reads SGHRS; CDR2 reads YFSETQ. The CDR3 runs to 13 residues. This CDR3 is CASSFALTYEQYF. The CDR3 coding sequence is TGCGCCAGCAGCTTCGCACTGACCTACGAGCAGTACTTC.

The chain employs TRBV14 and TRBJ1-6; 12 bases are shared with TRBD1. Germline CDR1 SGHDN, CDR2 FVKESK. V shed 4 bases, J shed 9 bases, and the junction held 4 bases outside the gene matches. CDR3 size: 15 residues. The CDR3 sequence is CASSLLGQGASPLHF. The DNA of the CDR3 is TGTGCCAGCAGCCTTTTGGGACAGGGGGCTTCACCCCTCCACTTT.

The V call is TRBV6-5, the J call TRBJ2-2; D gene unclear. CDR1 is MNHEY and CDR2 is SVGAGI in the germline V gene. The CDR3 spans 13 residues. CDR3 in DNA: TGTGCTCCTTCGGGCGGATGCACCGGGGAGCTGTTTTTT. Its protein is CAPSGGCTGELFF.

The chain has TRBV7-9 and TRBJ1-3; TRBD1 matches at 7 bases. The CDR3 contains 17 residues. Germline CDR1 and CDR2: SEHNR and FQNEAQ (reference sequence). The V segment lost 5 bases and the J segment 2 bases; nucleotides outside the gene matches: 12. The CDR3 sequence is CASSRGTEYFPGNTIYF. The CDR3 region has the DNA TGTGCCAGCAGCCGCGGGACAGAGTATTTCCCTGGAAACACCATATATTTT. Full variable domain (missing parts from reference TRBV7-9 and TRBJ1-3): DTGVSQNPRHKITKRGQNVTFRCDPISEHNRLYWYRQTLGQGPEFLTYFQNEAQLEKSRLLSDRFSAERPKGSFSTLEIQRTEQGDSAMYLCASSRGTEYFPGNTIYFGEGSWLTVV.

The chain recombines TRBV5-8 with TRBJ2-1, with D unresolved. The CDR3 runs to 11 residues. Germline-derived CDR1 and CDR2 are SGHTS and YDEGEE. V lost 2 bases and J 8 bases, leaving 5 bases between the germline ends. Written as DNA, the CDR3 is TGTGCCAGCAGCTTTTGGGATGAGCAGTTCTTC. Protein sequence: CASSFWDEQFF.

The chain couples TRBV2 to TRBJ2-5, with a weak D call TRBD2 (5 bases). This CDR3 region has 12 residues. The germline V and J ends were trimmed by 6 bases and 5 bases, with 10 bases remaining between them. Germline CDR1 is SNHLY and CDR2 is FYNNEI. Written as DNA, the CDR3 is TGTGCCAGCAGCGCACTAGGGGAGACCCAGTACTTC. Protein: CASSALGETQYF.